This T cell receptor (beta chain) was obtained from a study of T cell responses to AZD1222 COVID-19 vaccine. Study details: Pooled in the analysis were second doses at about 4 or about 12 weeks.

Assay used: immunoSEQ multiplex PCR; TCRdb lists only in-frame clones, some missing. The table lists over 100,000 clones, approximately 90% of them singletons. The CDR3 is made up of 16 amino acids. Germline assignment: CDR1 KGHSH and CDR2 LQKENI. J was trimmed by 4 bases and V by 3 bases; bases with no gene match: 8. The receptor was derived from an adult in good health. The chain carries TRBV18 and TRBJ2-1, with 8 bases that match TRBD2. The specimen comprised peripheral blood, sampled on day 0 of AZD1222 vaccination. The CDR3 DNA is TGTGCCAGCTCACCCCCACGAGCGGGGGATTACAATGAGCAGTTCTTC. It encodes CASSPPRAGDYNEQFF.